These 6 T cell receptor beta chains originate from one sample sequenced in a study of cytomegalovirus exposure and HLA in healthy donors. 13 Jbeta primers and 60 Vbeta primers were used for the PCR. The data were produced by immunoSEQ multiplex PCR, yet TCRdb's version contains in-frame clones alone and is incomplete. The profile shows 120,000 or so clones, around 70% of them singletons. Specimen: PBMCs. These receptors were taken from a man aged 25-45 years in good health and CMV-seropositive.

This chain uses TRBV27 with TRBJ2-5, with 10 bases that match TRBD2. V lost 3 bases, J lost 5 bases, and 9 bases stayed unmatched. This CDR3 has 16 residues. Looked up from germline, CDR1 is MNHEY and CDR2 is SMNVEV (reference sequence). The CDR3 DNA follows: TGTGCCAGCAGTTTTTTAAGCGGGAGGGGGTTGGAGACCCAGTACTTC. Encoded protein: CASSFLSGRGLETQYF.

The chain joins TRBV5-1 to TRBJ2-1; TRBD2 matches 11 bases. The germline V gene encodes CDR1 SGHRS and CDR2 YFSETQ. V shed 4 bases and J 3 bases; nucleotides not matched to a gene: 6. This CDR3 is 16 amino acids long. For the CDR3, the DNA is TGCGCCAGCAGCACCACCGGGACTAGCGGCTACAATGAGCAGTTCTTC. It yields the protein CASSTTGTSGYNEQFF.

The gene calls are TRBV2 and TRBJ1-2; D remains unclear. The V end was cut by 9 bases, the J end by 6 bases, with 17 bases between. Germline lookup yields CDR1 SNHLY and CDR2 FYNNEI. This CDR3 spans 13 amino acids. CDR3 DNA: TGTGCCAGGACTATGGGGAGGGCGGATGGCTACACCTTC. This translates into CARTMGRADGYTF.

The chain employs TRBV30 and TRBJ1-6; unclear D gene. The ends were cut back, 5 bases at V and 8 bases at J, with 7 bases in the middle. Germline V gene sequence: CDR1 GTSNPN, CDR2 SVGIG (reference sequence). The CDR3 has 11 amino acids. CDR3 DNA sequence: TGTGCCTGGGGCGGATATTCACCCCTCCACTTT. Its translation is CAWGGYSPLHF.

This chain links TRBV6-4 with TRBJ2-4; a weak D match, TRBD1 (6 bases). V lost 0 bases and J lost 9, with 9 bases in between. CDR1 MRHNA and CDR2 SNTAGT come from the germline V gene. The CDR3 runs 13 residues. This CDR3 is CASSDSRGGIQYF. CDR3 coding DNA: TGTGCCAGCAGTGACTCACGAGGGGGCATTCAGTACTTC.

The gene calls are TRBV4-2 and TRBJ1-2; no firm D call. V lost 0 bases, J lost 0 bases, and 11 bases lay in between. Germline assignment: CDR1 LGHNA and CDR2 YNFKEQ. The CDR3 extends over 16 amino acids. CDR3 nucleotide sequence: TGTGCCAGCAGCCAAGATTTTGGCGGAACTAACTATGGCTACACCTTC. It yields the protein CASSQDFGGTNYGYTF.